A selection of T cell receptor beta chains follows, all from one sample in a study of blood T cell repertoires in COVID-19. Method: immunoSEQ multiplex PCR; TCRdb's copy keeps in-frame clones and lacks some. This repertoire shows 150,000 or so clones, around 80% found once; its top ten account for 8%. Sequencing used PBMCs or T cells enriched from blood (not recorded which). The receptors stem from a woman aged 45 to 65 who had recovered from COVID-19. Both conserved end residues are part of each CDR3. The D gene is left open where the match is weak. Expanded clones get a size class; other rows say once, few or many, or leave the size out.

D gene | clone size | J gene | V gene | CDR3 length | CDR3 DNA | CDR3 protein
TRBD1 | . | TRBJ1-2 | TRBV7-9 | 14 | TGTGCCAGCAGCCTTACGACAGGGTCCTATGGCTACACCTTC | CASSLTTGSYGYTF
. | . | TRBJ1-2 | TRBV6-5 | 12 | TGTGCCACCAAAACAGTTACCTATGGCTACACCTTC | CATKTVTYGYTF
. | . | TRBJ1-1 | TRBV5-1 | 15 | TGCGCCAGCAGCTTACCCCTCCCAGGGGAGCCTGAAGCTTTCTTT | CASSLPLPGEPEAFF
TRBD2 | . | TRBJ2-1 | TRBV3-1/TRBV3-2 | 13 | TGTGCCAGCAGCCTTAGCGGGACAAATGAGCAGTTCTTC | CASSLSGTNEQFF
. | . | TRBJ2-1 | TRBV4-2 | 13 | TGTGCCAGCCAACAATGGACTGGCAATGAGCAGTTCTTC | CASQQWTGNEQFF
. | . | TRBJ2-7 | TRBV5-1 | 16 | TGCGCCAGCAGCTTGGGAGCAGGGCCCCAGGCTGGAGAGCAGTACTTC | CASSLGAGPQAGEQYF
. | . | TRBJ2-3 | TRBV7-2 | 17 | TGTGCCAGCAGCTTAGACTTTGGGGGGGCCCGCACAGATACGCAGTATTTT | CASSLDFGGARTDTQYF
TRBD1 | many | TRBJ1-3 | TRBV3-1/TRBV3-2 | 17 | TGTGCCAGCAGCCTCAAATCGGGACAGGGAACTGGAAACACCATATATTTT | CASSLKSGQGTGNTIYF
. | . | TRBJ1-2 | TRBV6-5 | 13 | TGTGCCAGCAGTTACGAGGAAACTTATGGCTACACCTTC | CASSYEETYGYTF
. | . | TRBJ1-2 | TRBV7-9 | 15 | TGTGCCAGCAGCTCAGTAGAGTCGCAGGGATATGGCTACACCTTC | CASSSVESQGYGYTF
. | . | TRBJ2-7 | TRBV6-5 | 15 | TGTGCCAGCAGTTATCGAGACAGGCACTCCTACGAGCAGTACTTC | CASSYRDRHSYEQYF
. | . | TRBJ2-1 | TRBV11-1 | 15 | TGTGCCAGCAGCTTAGGGGGCTCCCCCTACAATGAGCAGTTCTTC | CASSLGGSPYNEQFF
TRBD2 | . | TRBJ2-5 | TRBV11-1 | 14 | TGTGCCAGCAGCCTCTCTGGGGGAGGGGAGACCCAGTACTTC | CASSLSGGGETQYF
TRBD2 | . | TRBJ2-1 | TRBV6-2/TRBV6-3 | 15 | TGTGCCAGCAGTTACTGGACTAGCGGGAGTGGTGAGCAGTTCTTC | CASSYWTSGSGEQFF
TRBD1 | . | TRBJ1-5 | TRBV4-3 | 18 | TGCGCCAGCAGCCAAGACCTCCCGGTTACAGGGGAAGATCAGCCCCAGCATTTT | CASSQDLPVTGEDQPQHF
. | . | TRBJ2-7 | TRBV9 | 13 | TGTGCCAGCAGCGTTGACGGGTCCCACGAGCAGTACTTC | CASSVDGSHEQYF
. | . | TRBJ1-2 | TRBV24-1 | 13 | TGTGCCACCAGTGATTTGTCAGGGGATGGCTACACCTTC | CATSDLSGDGYTF
. | once | TRBJ1-5 | TRBV12-3/TRBV12-4 | 13 | TGTGCCAGCAGTTCAGACGGGAATCAGCCCCAGCATTTT | CASSSDGNQPQHF
. | . | TRBJ2-7 | TRBV7-8 | 16 | TGTGCCAGCAGCTTATTAGGGAGAACTAGCTCCTACGAGCAGTACTTC | CASSLLGRTSSYEQYF
. | . | TRBJ1-3 | TRBV6-1 | 16 | TGTGCCAGCAGTGAGTTTGGGGCTTTCACTCCAGACACCATATATTTT | CASSEFGAFTPDTIYF
. | . | TRBJ2-3 | TRBV5-6 | 14 | TGTGCCAGCAGCTCCCCTAGCGTTACAGATACGCAGTATTTT | CASSSPSVTDTQYF
. | . | TRBJ1-1 | TRBV28 | 13 | TGTGCCGCCGCGGGGCGGCTGCGCACTGAAGCTTTCTTT | CAAAGRLRTEAFF
TRBD1 | . | TRBJ1-2 | TRBV7-3 | 14 | TGTGCCAGCAGCTCCGGGACAGAGAACTATGGCTACACCTTC | CASSSGTENYGYTF
TRBD1 | . | TRBJ1-2 | TRBV7-9 | 15 | TGTGCCAGCAGCCGACCTCAGGGGGGAACCTATGGCTACACCTTC | CASSRPQGGTYGYTF
TRBD1 | few | TRBJ2-5 | TRBV7-2 | 17 | TGTGCCAGCAGCTTACAACTTTTGGCAGGGGGCCGAGAGACCCAGTACTTC | CASSLQLLAGGRETQYF
. | . | TRBJ2-2 | TRBV9 | 17 | TGTGCCAGCAGCGTAGGACCCGCGGGGGCAAACACCGGGGAGCTGTTTTTT | CASSVGPAGANTGELFF
. | . | TRBJ1-3 | TRBV5-1 | 15 | TGCGCCAGCAGCTCTACAGGAGTCTCTGGAAACACCATATATTTT | CASSSTGVSGNTIYF
. | . | TRBJ2-5 | TRBV7-2 | 16 | TGTGCCAGCAGCCACGGCAGGGGCGGGGGCCAAGAGACCCAGTACTTC | CASSHGRGGGQETQYF
. | . | TRBJ1-1 | TRBV9 | 12 | TGTGCCAGCAGTGCGGGGGGAACTGAAGCTTTCTTT | CASSAGGTEAFF
. | once | TRBJ2-1 | TRBV2 | 14 | TGTGCCAGCAGCGCGGGACGGAGAAACAATGAGCAGTTCTTC | CASSAGRRNNEQFF
. | . | TRBJ1-2 | TRBV5-4 | 15 | TGTGCCAGCAGCGACGGGGGGGCGGTTCCCTATGGCTACACCTTC | CASSDGGAVPYGYTF
. | few | TRBJ1-4 | TRBV6-9 | 16 | TGTGCCAGCAGTTATTGGACGACAAAGGGGGATGAAAAACTGTTTTTT | CASSYWTTKGDEKLFF
. | . | TRBJ2-7 | TRBV28 | 14 | TGTGCCAGCTGTACAGTTGGAAGCTCCTACGAGCAGTACTTC | CASCTVGSSYEQYF
TRBD1 | . | TRBJ2-6 | TRBV19 | 17 | TGTGCCAGTAGTATGGGGACAGCCAACTCTGGGGCCAACGTCCTGACTTTC | CASSMGTANSGANVLTF
. | . | TRBJ1-2 | TRBV29-1 | 15 | TGCAGCGTGGGGGGGACCGACAGAAGCAACTATGGCTACACCTTC | CSVGGTDRSNYGYTF
. | . | TRBJ2-1 | TRBV6-4 | 18 | TGTGCCAGCAGTGACTATTCTTCTAGCTCGGGGTTGTACAATGAGCAGTTCTTC | CASSDYSSSSGLYNEQFF
TRBD1 | . | TRBJ2-1 | TRBV7-3 | 16 | TGTGCCAGCAGCTTACAGGGGACAGGAGCGGATGGTGAGCAGTTCTTC | CASSLQGTGADGEQFF
. | . | TRBJ1-2 | TRBV5-1 | 18 | TGCGCCAGCAGCTTGTGGGTCGCTTACAGGTACGTTGTCTATGGCTACACCTTC | CASSLWVAYRYVVYGYTF
. | . | TRBJ1-5 | TRBV13 | 14 | TGTGCCAGCAGCACCGCGGGAAGCAATCAGCCCCAGCATTTT | CASSTAGSNQPQHF
TRBD1 | . | TRBJ1-1 | TRBV19 | 15 | TGTGCCAGTAGCCCGACAGGGGTCATGAACACTGAAGCTTTCTTT | CASSPTGVMNTEAFF
TRBD2 | . | TRBJ2-1 | TRBV9 | 14 | TGTGCCAGCAGCTTAGCGGGTTTATACAATGAGCAGTTCTTC | CASSLAGLYNEQFF
. | . | TRBJ2-7 | TRBV5-6 | 12 | TGTGCCAGCAGGGGAGGGGGTTACGAGCAGTACTTC | CASRGGGYEQYF
TRBD2 | . | TRBJ2-1 | TRBV6-2/TRBV6-3 | 13 | TGTGCCAGCAGCTTAGCGGGGTTCAATGAGCAGTTCTTC | CASSLAGFNEQFF
. | . | TRBJ2-3 | TRBV7-9 | 12 | TGTGCCAGCAGCTTTGGGCCAGATACGCAGTATTTT | CASSFGPDTQYF
TRBD1 | . | TRBJ1-4 | TRBV5-4 | 15 | TGTGCCAGCAGCCCCCGGGACAGGGGTAATGAAAAACTGTTTTTT | CASSPRDRGNEKLFF
TRBD2 | . | TRBJ2-5 | TRBV2 | 15 | TGTGCCAGCAGACTAGCGGGGGGGCCTGTAGAGACCCAGTACTTC | CASRLAGGPVETQYF
. | . | TRBJ2-2 | TRBV6-2/TRBV6-3 | 12 | TGTGCCAGCAGTTCTGTCCCCGGGGAGCTGTTTTTT | CASSSVPGELFF
TRBD1 | . | TRBJ2-1 | TRBV5-4 | 15 | TGTGCCAGCAGCCACGACAGGGGGTCATACAATGAGCAGTTCTTC | CASSHDRGSYNEQFF
TRBD1 | . | TRBJ2-7 | TRBV7-2 | 14 | TGTGCCAGCAGCTCGACAGGGGGCGCGGGGGAGCAGTACTTC | CASSSTGGAGEQYF